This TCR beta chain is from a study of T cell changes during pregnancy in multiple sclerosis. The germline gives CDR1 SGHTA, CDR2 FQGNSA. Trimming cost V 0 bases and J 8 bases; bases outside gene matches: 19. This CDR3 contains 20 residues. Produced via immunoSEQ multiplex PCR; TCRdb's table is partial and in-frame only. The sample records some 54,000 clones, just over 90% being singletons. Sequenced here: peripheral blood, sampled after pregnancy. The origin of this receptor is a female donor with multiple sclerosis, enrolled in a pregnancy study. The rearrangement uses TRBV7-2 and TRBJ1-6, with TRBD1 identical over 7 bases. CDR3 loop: CASSLAIYRGRGEQYSPLHF. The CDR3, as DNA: TGTGCCAGCAGCTTAGCCATCTACCGTGGCAGGGGGGAACAGTATTCACCCCTCCACTTT.